These 22 T cell receptor beta chains were all obtained from the same sample, sequenced in a study of blood T cell repertoires in COVID-19. Measured with immunoSEQ multiplex PCR; TCRdb has only the in-frame clones, and not every one. Of about 410,000 clones listed, 70% to 90% are singletons. The source material was peripheral blood. These receptors were taken from a woman in her 40s with COVID-19, enrolled during active disease.

This sequence joins TRBV20-1 and TRBJ2-1; D is possibly TRBD2 (5 bases). The CDR3 length is 10 residues. Trimming pared 5 bases from V and 10 bases from J, leaving 9 bases between. Germline-derived CDR1 and CDR2 are DFQATT and SNEGSKA (reference sequence). The CDR3 protein is CSALDFEQFF. The CDR3 DNA is TGCAGTGCTTTGGACTTCGAGCAGTTCTTC.

For this clone: The same CDR3 arises from other DNA sequences in this sample as well. The rearrangement uses TRBV6-5 and TRBJ1-2; a possible D gene is TRBD1 (5 bases). The CDR3 sequence is 13 residues long. Per germline, CDR1 MNHEY and CDR2 SVGAGI. V was shortened by 6 bases and J by 8 bases, with 16 bases between the two germline ends. CDR3 residues: CASRPSTGQGYTF. As DNA, the CDR3 is TGTGCCAGCAGGCCCTCTACAGGTCAAGGCTACACCTTC.

The chain recombines TRBV6-2 or TRBV6-3 with TRBJ2-4; tentative D call: TRBD2 (5 bases). CDR1 and CDR2 (germline): MNHEY, SVGEGT. This CDR3 is built from 19 residues. Trimming shortened V by 4 bases and J by 0 bases, and 22 bases separated the two germline ends. The CDR3 DNA sequence: TGTGCCAGCAGTTTCGTCGTGGACGTCGGGGTCCTAGCCAAAAACATTCAGTACTTC. It yields the protein CASSFVVDVGVLAKNIQYF.

The chain links TRBV7-2 to TRBJ2-2, with D perhaps TRBD2 (7 bases). V was cut by 1 base and J by 3 bases, with 9 bases left in between. CDR1 and CDR2 from the germline V gene are SGHTA and FQGNSA. This CDR3 is 15 amino acids long. As DNA, the CDR3 is TGTGCCAGCAGCTTAGTGCGGGGGCACACCGGGGAGCTGTTTTTT. This gives the protein CASSLVRGHTGELFF.

Note on this clone: This same CDR3 is encoded by further DNA sequences in the sample. The J gene is TRBJ1-1, the V gene TRBV19; 8 nucleotides match TRBD1. Germline V gene lookup returns CDR1 LNHDA and CDR2 SQIVND (reference sequence). The junction had 3 bases not matched to a gene; V was cut back by 4 bases and J by 2 bases. The CDR3 has 14 amino acids. The CDR3 here is CASSTDRVNTEAFF. The CDR3 DNA reads as TGTGCCAGTAGTACGGACAGGGTTAACACTGAAGCTTTCTTT.

The CDR3 is CASSAGREGVNEQFF. The CDR3 DNA sequence: TGTGCCAGCAGCGCGGGCCGGGAGGGGGTCAATGAGCAGTTCTTC. The V call is TRBV5-4, the J call TRBJ2-1; the match to TRBD2 covers 8 bases. The V gene's germline CDR1 is SGHNT and CDR2 YYREEE (reference sequence). With 4 bases clipped from V and 6 bases from J, the junction kept 9 bases outside the gene matches. CDR3 length: 15 amino acids.

This sequence joins TRBV19 and TRBJ1-1; TRBD1 is a possible D gene (5 bases). In germline, CDR1 is LNHDA, CDR2 SQIVND (reference sequence). The CDR3 sequence is 12 residues long. The germline V and J ends were trimmed by 4 bases and 7 bases, with 10 bases remaining between them. CDR3 protein: CASSTGVNEAFF. The CDR3 DNA follows: TGTGCCAGTAGTACGGGGGTCAATGAAGCTTTCTTT.

This chain connects TRBV7-2 to TRBJ2-2; TRBD2 matches at 13 bases. This CDR3 comprises 16 residues. Germline loops: CDR1 SGHTA, CDR2 FQGNSA. V gave up 6 bases and J gave up 3 bases; unmatched junction bases: 4. The DNA of the CDR3 is TGTGCCAGCAGTTTACTAGCGGGGGGGCACACCGGGGAGCTGTTTTTT. Its protein product is CASSLLAGGHTGELFF.

The CDR3 coding sequence is TGTGCCAGCAGCCGAGACAGACTAGAGACCCAGTACTTC. Protein product: CASSRDRLETQYF. The chain employs TRBV5-4 and TRBJ2-5, with TRBD1 as a possible D gene (5 bases). V was clipped by 4 bases and J by 4 bases, with 11 bases between them. CDR1 SGHNT and CDR2 YYREEE come from the germline V gene (reference sequence). The CDR3 length is 13 residues. The entire variable domain, with the rest obtained from reference TRBV5-4 and TRBJ2-5, is as follows: ETGVTQSPTHLIKTRGQQVTLRCSSQSGHNTVSWYQQALGQGPQFIFQYYREEENGRGNFPPRFSGLQFPNYSSELNVNALELDDSALYLCASSRDRLETQYFGPGTRLLVL.

The chain has TRBV4-1 and TRBJ2-5; 11 bases agree with TRBD2. CDR1 is MGHRA and CDR2 is YSYEKL in the germline V gene. The CDR3 contains 19 residues. With V trimmed by 2 bases and J by 7 bases, 18 bases remained unmatched. CDR3 residues: CASSQTVSGRGPPSRTQYF. CDR3 nucleotide sequence: TGCGCCAGCAGCCAAACCGTTAGCGGGAGGGGGCCACCAAGCCGGACCCAGTACTTC.

The rearrangement joins TRBV6-5 to TRBJ1-5; D is uncertain. V was shortened by 4 bases and J by 7 bases, with 8 bases between the two germline ends. This CDR3 contains 12 residues. Germline assignment: CDR1 MNHEY and CDR2 SVGAGI. CDR3 DNA: TGTGCCAGCAGTTCCTCGGAGCAGCCCCAGCATTTT. This codes for CASSSSEQPQHF.

The V call is TRBV5-6, the J call TRBJ1-6; 8 positions agree with TRBD1. V lost 5 bases to trimming and J lost 10 bases; unmatched junction nucleotides: 14. The CDR3 extends over 16 amino acids. Germline CDR1 reads SGHDT; CDR2 reads YYEEEE. The CDR3 here is CASSTLLQGALSPLHF. The DNA for the CDR3 is TGTGCCAGCAGTACCCTCCTTCAGGGGGCCCTATCACCCCTCCACTTT. Full variable domain (remainder filled in from reference TRBV5-6 and TRBJ1-6): DAGVTQSPTHLIKTRGQQVTLRCSPKSGHDTVSWYQQALGQGPQFIFQYYEEEERQRGNFPDRFSGHQFPNYSSELNVNALLLGDSALYLCASSTLLQGALSPLHFGNGTRLTVT.

The chain combines TRBV24-1 with TRBJ2-2; 7 nucleotides line up with TRBD2. The CDR3 spans 17 residues. Germline V gene lookup returns CDR1 KGHDR and CDR2 SFDVKD. The ends lost 1 base at V and 3 bases at J; junction bases unmatched: 7. CDR3 loop: CATSDLGGGADTGELFF. The CDR3 DNA follows: TGTGCCACCAGTGATTTAGGCGGGGGAGCGGACACCGGGGAGCTGTTTTTT.

V and J are TRBV15 and TRBJ2-5; weak D call: TRBD2 (5 bases). The germline CDR1 and CDR2 sequences are LNHNV and YYDKDF (reference sequence). Trimming stripped 4 bases from V and 4 bases from J, with 13 bases between. There are 14 residues in the CDR3. CDR3 protein: CATSIPSRGETQYF. CDR3 sequence (DNA): TGTGCCACCAGCATTCCCAGTCGGGGAGAGACCCAGTACTTC.

This chain connects TRBV27 to TRBJ1-6, with D maybe TRBD1 (6 bases). The length of the CDR3 is 18 residues. The V end lost 6 bases, the J end lost 5 bases, and 23 bases lay between the germline ends. Per germline, CDR1 MNHEY and CDR2 SMNVEV (reference sequence). CDR3 sequence: CASRVEGGGTSDNSPLHF. CDR3 in DNA: TGTGCCAGCAGGGTCGAGGGAGGGGGTACGTCGGATAATTCACCCCTCCACTTT.

This rearrangement joins TRBV5-1 to TRBJ2-5; 7 bases fit TRBD1. With V trimmed by 6 bases and J by 5 bases, 7 bases remained unmatched. CDR1 and CDR2 from the germline V gene are SGHRS and YFSETQ. The CDR3 has 13 residues. The CDR3 nucleotides are TGCGCCAGCACTGACAGGGAATTGGAGACCCAGTACTTC. It specifies CASTDRELETQYF.

The chain combines TRBV18 with TRBJ2-2; D is unclear. CDR3 length: 15 amino acids. In germline, CDR1 is KGHSH, CDR2 LQKENI. Trimming left V 0 bases short and J 1 base short, with 6 bases between. In DNA form, the CDR3 reads TGTGCCAGCTCACCACCGATCAGGAACACCGGGGAGCTGTTTTTT. It specifies CASSPPIRNTGELFF.

The table lists this clone with a count of one. The chain is built from TRBV7-9 and TRBJ2-2, with 8 bases matching TRBD2. In germline, CDR1 is SEHNR, CDR2 FQNEAQ (reference sequence). V lost 5 bases to trimming and J lost 3 bases; unmatched junction nucleotides: 8. The CDR3 contains 16 residues. The CDR3, as DNA: TGTGCCAGCAGCGCCCGACTAGCGACCGACACCGGGGAGCTGTTTTTT. Protein product: CASSARLATDTGELFF.

This chain uses TRBV28 with TRBJ1-5; tentative D call: TRBD1 (5 bases). The CDR3 length is 16 residues. Between the trimmed V and J ends, which lost 5 bases and 8 bases, there was a span of 22 bases. Looked up from germline, CDR1 is MDHEN and CDR2 is SYDVKM. The CDR3 region is CASSPVLAGLQEPQHF. DNA of the CDR3: TGTGCCAGCAGTCCAGTCTTGGCGGGACTCCAGGAGCCCCAGCATTTT.

The gene calls are TRBV2 and TRBJ2-6; possible D gene TRBD2, 5 bases. Germline assignment: CDR1 SNHLY and CDR2 FYNNEI. The CDR3 length is 14 residues. Trimming took 5 bases from V and 6 from J, leaving 11 bases between them. Here the CDR3 reads CASSRDLEANVLTF. CDR3 bases: TGTGCCAGCAGTCGGGATCTCGAGGCCAACGTCCTGACTTTC.

The chain recombines TRBV7-9 with TRBJ1-2, with D possibly matching TRBD1 (6 bases). With 5 bases removed from V and 6 bases from J, the gap between germline ends came to 16 bases. The CDR3 has 14 residues. Looked up from germline, CDR1 is SEHNR and CDR2 is FQNEAQ (reference sequence). The CDR3: CASSPTQGGDGYTF. The CDR3 nucleotides are TGTGCCAGCAGCCCAACACAGGGTGGGGATGGCTACACCTTC. Complete variable domain (other parts from reference TRBV7-9 and TRBJ1-2): DTGVSQNPRHKITKRGQNVTFRCDPISEHNRLYWYRQTLGQGPEFLTYFQNEAQLEKSRLLSDRFSAERPKGSFSTLEIQRTEQGDSAMYLCASSPTQGGDGYTFGSGTRLTVV.

This clone was recorded once. The V and J genes are TRBV9 and TRBJ1-3, with D possibly matching TRBD1 (6 bases). This CDR3 comprises 17 residues. The V and J ends lost 4 bases and 0 bases respectively, with 17 bases between them. CDR1 and CDR2 from the germline V gene are SGDLS and YYNGEE. The CDR3 DNA sequence: TGTGCCAGCAGCCTCACAGGGACCGCTTTCTCTGGAAACACCATATATTTT. Residues: CASSLTGTAFSGNTIYF.